This T cell receptor (beta chain) was identified during a study of HIV-infected patients and healthy controls. Study background: CD8 counts did not change consistently during early therapy; the CD4:CD8 ratio climbed slightly.

Sample share makes this clonotype medium-sized (0.01 to 0.1%). Its matching antigen is unknown. Notes on the study in general: Untreated HIV+ repertoires had roughly threefold fewer distinct CDR3s and lower Shannon diversity than healthy controls.

All unsorted peripheral T cells were captured because whole blood was used without fractionation. V lost 4 bases and J lost 5; bases outside the gene matches: 5. The germline V gene has CDR1 SGHTA and CDR2 FQGTGA. The CDR3 is made up of 15 amino acids. Reverse transcription used around 500 ng RNA and constant-region primers for alpha and beta. Each of the alpha and beta chains got its own library through chain-specific third strand synthesis with indices. TCRdb itself ran the 5' RACE reads through MiXCR, one entry per CDR3 protein. The sample holds roughly 7,400 distinct CDR3 sequences, about 10% seen once.

This receptor was taken from an adult with HIV infection. The input for sequencing was blood, taken before antiretroviral therapy. The genes are TRBV7-3 and TRBJ2-5; 12 positions match TRBD2. The chain's CDR3 is CASSSSGGAFETQYF. Written as DNA, the CDR3 is TGTGCCAGCAGCTCTAGCGGGGGGGCCTTCGAGACCCAGTACTTC.